This T cell receptor beta chain was captured by sequencing in a study of regulatory dendritic cells for organ transplantation. Regarding the study as a whole: Memory CD8+ T cells were the most oligoclonal; naive cells were highly diverse. Considerable individual heterogeneity was seen in alloreactive memory CD8+ T cells.

This clone showed up just a few times. The antigen is not known. Here immunoSEQ multiplex PCR was the method, and the copy in TCRdb shows in-frame clones only, minus some. Of around 6,000 clones listed, 50% to 70% are singletons. The CDR3 is 15 residues long. The material sequenced was memory CD8+ T cells from blood. Documented subset: CD45RO+ memory T cells. This sequence joins TRBV21-1 and TRBJ1-1; TRBD1 is the table's D call, not checked against the DNA. TRBV21-1 is a known pseudogene. This TCR derives from a human donor in good health. In nucleotides, the CDR3 is TGTGCCAGCAGCCGCCAGGGAACAGGGAACACTGAAGCTTTCTTT. Translation: CASSRQGTGNTEAFF.